These 20 T cell receptor beta chains share one sample of origin, sequenced in a study of cytomegalovirus exposure and HLA in healthy donors. Primers: 60 Vbeta forward and 13 Jbeta reverse. Here immunoSEQ multiplex PCR was the method, and the copy in TCRdb shows in-frame clones only, minus some. Of about 130,000 clones listed, around four fifths are singletons. Sequenced material: PBMCs. These receptors were obtained from a boy aged 10-17 years in good health and CMV-seronegative.

The chain has TRBV7-9 and TRBJ1-5, with D hard to call. V gave up 0 bases and J gave up 3 bases, with 3 bases separating them. Germline loops: CDR1 SEHNR, CDR2 FQNEAQ (reference sequence). CDR3 length: 13 residues. CDR3 sequence reads: CASSLALNQPQHF. CDR3 bases: TGTGCCAGCAGCTTAGCCCTCAATCAGCCCCAGCATTTT.

This clone was detected a few times. The chain uses TRBV5-1 and TRBJ1-1; TRBD1 matches 7 bases. Per the germline V gene, CDR1 is SGHRS and CDR2 is YFSETQ. Unmatched junction bases numbered 7, after V lost 2 bases and J lost 6 bases. The CDR3 length is 14 residues. The CDR3 sequence: CASSFRQGNSEAFF. The CDR3 DNA is TGCGCCAGCAGCTTCCGACAGGGCAATTCTGAAGCTTTCTTT.

The V call is TRBV21-1, the J call TRBJ2-7; whether TRBD1, the table's D call, matches the DNA was not checked. TRBV21-1 is described as a pseudogene. This CDR3 comprises 15 residues. This CDR3 reads CASSKMQGARYEQYF. The CDR3 DNA reads TGTGCCAGCAGCAAAATGCAGGGGGCGAGGTACGAGCAGTACTTC.

This chain uses TRBV30 with TRBJ1-1; D is ambiguous. Germline-derived CDR1 and CDR2 are GTSNPN and SVGIG (reference sequence). V was clipped by 0 bases and J by 1 base, with 9 bases between them. The CDR3 has 14 amino acids. The CDR3 DNA follows: TGTGCCTGGAGTGTTGGGAGGACGAACACTGAAGCTTTCTTT. Its protein product is CAWSVGRTNTEAFF.

A single count supports this clone. This chain uses TRBV4-1 with TRBJ2-5, with D tentatively TRBD2 (6 bases). The CDR3 covers 15 residues. Germline lookup yields CDR1 MGHRA and CDR2 YSYEKL. Trimming left V 0 bases short and J 4 bases short, with 12 bases between. CDR3 in DNA: TGCGCCAGCAGCCAAGATGATGGGAGGATAGAGACCCAGTACTTC. Amino acids: CASSQDDGRIETQYF.

The J gene is TRBJ1-1, the V gene TRBV13; perhaps TRBD1 as D (5 bases). CDR3 size: 16 residues. Trimming shortened V by 6 bases and J by 2 bases, and 19 bases separated the two germline ends. The germline gives CDR1 PRHDT, CDR2 FYEKMQ (reference sequence). The CDR3 sequence: CASSFLGGGENTEAFF. The CDR3 bases are TGTGCCAGCAGTTTCCTGGGGGGGGGTGAAAACACTGAAGCTTTCTTT.

The chain employs TRBV10-3 and TRBJ2-7; TRBD2 is a possible D gene (6 bases). The V end was cut by 6 bases, the J end by 4 bases, with 13 bases between. Germline CDR1 and CDR2: ENHRY and SYGVKD. This CDR3 has 13 amino acids. This CDR3 reads CAIRGQEGYEQYF. CDR3 in DNA: TGTGCCATCAGGGGCCAGGAGGGGTACGAGCAGTACTTC.

The chain couples TRBV5-6 to TRBJ2-1; a possible D gene is TRBD1 (5 bases). The CDR3 runs to 13 residues. V was pared by 4 bases and J by 2 bases, with 7 bases between. Germline V gives CDR1 SGHDT, CDR2 YYEEEE. Here the CDR3 reads CASSPGPYNEQFF. The DNA of the CDR3 is TGTGCCAGCAGCCCAGGGCCCTACAATGAGCAGTTCTTC.

The chain recombines TRBV15 with TRBJ2-7; 8 bases fit TRBD2. CDR1 LNHNV and CDR2 YYDKDF come from the germline V gene (reference sequence). This CDR3 region has 13 residues. V trimming: 8 bases; J trimming: 4 bases; junction bases outside the gene matches: 7. CDR3: CATSGGIDYEQYF. The CDR3 coding sequence is TGTGCCACCTCGGGAGGGATCGATTACGAGCAGTACTTC.

J is TRBJ2-5 and V is TRBV5-4; D gene uncertain. Germline V gene data show CDR1 as SGHNT and CDR2 as YYREEE (reference sequence). With 0 bases removed from V and 1 base from J, the gap between germline ends came to 7 bases. CDR3 length equals 14 residues. CDR3 nucleotide sequence: TGTGCCAGCAGCTTGGGTGGCAGCCAAGAGACCCAGTACTTC. Protein product: CASSLGGSQETQYF.

The chain uses TRBV13 and TRBJ2-5; TRBD2 aligns across 9 bases. The germline V gene has CDR1 PRHDT and CDR2 FYEKMQ (reference sequence). The CDR3 runs 14 residues. Trimming cost V 0 bases and J 4 bases; bases outside gene matches: 0. Written as DNA, the CDR3 is TGTGCCAGCAGCTTAGGACTAGCGGGAGAGACCCAGTACTTC. It encodes CASSLGLAGETQYF.

This chain connects TRBV15 to TRBJ2-7; 12 nucleotides align to TRBD2. This CDR3 region has 15 residues. V was clipped by 0 bases and J by 4 bases; unmatched bases: 1. Germline V CDR1 and CDR2: LNHNV, YYDKDF (reference sequence). The CDR3 sequence: CATSRDLAGGYEQYF. The DNA of the CDR3 is TGTGCCACCAGCAGAGACCTAGCGGGGGGGTACGAGCAGTACTTC.

The chain is built from TRBV5-1 and TRBJ2-5; 7 positions match TRBD2. CDR3 length: 14 residues. In germline, CDR1 is SGHRS, CDR2 YFSETQ. The V segment lost 0 bases and the J segment 3 bases; nucleotides outside the gene matches: 2. In DNA form, the CDR3 reads TGCGCCAGCAGCTTGGCGCTAGCGGAAGAGACCCAGTACTTC. Amino acids: CASSLALAEETQYF.

The rearrangement links TRBV4-1 to TRBJ2-1; TRBD2 matches 7 bases. This CDR3 has 17 amino acids. CDR1 MGHRA and CDR2 YSYEKL come from the germline V gene. V shed 0 bases, J shed 4 bases, and the junction held 9 bases outside the gene matches. CDR3 amino acids: CASSQDKEASGYNEQFF. CDR3 coding DNA: TGCGCCAGCAGCCAAGATAAAGAGGCTAGCGGATACAATGAGCAGTTCTTC.

V gene TRBV7-2 combines with J gene TRBJ2-1; D not resolved. Germline-derived CDR1 and CDR2 are SGHTA and FQGNSA. There are 13 residues in the CDR3. Trimming cost V 2 bases and J 6 bases, with 8 bases left between them. Written as DNA, the CDR3 is TGTGCCAGCAGCTTATATACGGTCAATGAGCAGTTCTTC. Protein sequence: CASSLYTVNEQFF.

The chain couples TRBV30 to TRBJ2-1; 11 positions match TRBD1. Trimming cost V 4 bases and J 0 bases; bases outside gene matches: 11. Germline V CDR1 and CDR2: GTSNPN, SVGIG (reference sequence). The CDR3 is 18 amino acids. The CDR3 region is CAWNRDRGFPSSYNEQFF. The CDR3 DNA follows: TGTGCCTGGAACCGGGACAGGGGGTTCCCGAGCTCCTACAATGAGCAGTTCTTC.

The J gene is TRBJ1-6, the V gene TRBV4-2, with D perhaps matching TRBD1 (5 bases). The CDR3 consists of 16 residues. V was cut by 3 bases and J by 8 bases, with 17 bases left in between. Germline values: CDR1 LGHNA, CDR2 YNFKEQ. CDR3 amino acids: CASSHITGVLYSPLHF. The CDR3 bases are TGTGCCAGCAGCCATATAACGGGGGTTCTCTATTCACCCCTCCACTTT.

The rearrangement uses TRBV9 and TRBJ2-2; D ambiguous. Germline-derived CDR1 and CDR2 are SGDLS and YYNGEE. V was cut by 1 base and J by 8 bases, with 9 bases left in between. The CDR3 spans 13 residues. This CDR3 reads CASSVLRGGELFF. The CDR3 DNA reads TGTGCCAGCAGCGTATTACGCGGTGGGGAGCTGTTTTTT.

The chain uses TRBV6-1 and TRBJ2-1; D uncertain. The length of the CDR3 is 13 residues. Trimming left V 6 bases short and J 4 bases short, with 10 bases between. Germline-derived CDR1 and CDR2 are MNHNS and SASEGT. DNA of the CDR3: TGTGCCAGCAGGCTCGACGGGTACAATGAGCAGTTCTTC. Protein sequence: CASRLDGYNEQFF.

V gene TRBV11-3 combines with J gene TRBJ2-5; D is unresolved. V lost 4 bases and J lost 4, with 7 bases in between. Germline loops: CDR1 SGHNT, CDR2 YENEEA. This CDR3 is 12 amino acids long. CDR3 coding DNA: TGTGCCAGCAGCTACGGTCCAGAGACCCAGTACTTC. This gives the protein CASSYGPETQYF.